Presented here are 32 T cell receptor beta chains from one specimen sequenced in a study of identical twins. One entry per CDR3 protein, called by TCRdb with MiXCR from the 5' RACE reads. Here the sample spans some 760,000 distinct CDR3 sequences, roughly 18% being singletons. These records were also assigned to another study, of T cells expressing NK-cell markers.

Sequencing input: PBMCs. The receptor source for this set is a woman aged 18-35 years in good health.

The rearrangement links TRBV7-8 to TRBJ1-1; 12 nucleotides match TRBD1. Germline V gene data show CDR1 as SGHVS and CDR2 as FQNEAQ. J lost 3 bases, V lost 5 bases, and 7 bases had no gene match. The CDR3 spans 16 residues. CDR3 region: CASSPGQGATYTEAFF. The CDR3 DNA is TGTGCCAGCAGCCCGGGACAGGGGGCTACGTACACTGAAGCTTTCTTT.

The chain has TRBV20-1 and TRBJ1-4; D call uncertain. The CDR3 covers 11 residues. Germline CDR1 reads DFQATT; CDR2 reads SNEGSKA (reference sequence). Trimming removed 5 bases from V and 7 bases from J, with 8 bases in between. The CDR3, as DNA: TGCAGTGCTCCTTCGGGTGAAAAACTGTTTTTT. This codes for CSAPSGEKLFF.

The J gene is TRBJ1-1, the V gene TRBV7-9; 7 bases are shared with TRBD1. This CDR3 is built from 15 residues. Losses at the gene ends were 5 bases for V and 4 bases for J; bases not matched to a gene: 10. The germline V gene has CDR1 SEHNR and CDR2 FQNEAQ (reference sequence). In nucleotides, the CDR3 is TGTGCCAGCAGCCCGGCACAGGGGACCTTCACTGAAGCTTTCTTT. It is translated as CASSPAQGTFTEAFF. The whole variable domain, remainder taken from reference TRBV7-9 and TRBJ1-1, is DTGVSQNPRHKITKRGQNVTFRCDPISEHNRLYWYRQTLGQGPEFLTYFQNEAQLEKSRLLSDRFSAERPKGSFSTLEIQRTEQGDSAMYLCASSPAQGTFTEAFFGQGTRLTVV.

This chain uses TRBV13 with TRBJ2-3; D not certain. Germline V gives CDR1 PRHDT, CDR2 FYEKMQ (reference sequence). This CDR3 spans 16 amino acids. Trimming cost V 2 bases and J 2 bases, with 14 bases left between them. CDR3 sequence: CASSLPTRSYTDTQYF. The CDR3, as DNA: TGTGCCAGCAGCTTACCCACGCGTTCATACACAGATACGCAGTATTTT. The full variable domain, its missing parts supplied by reference TRBV13 and TRBJ2-3, is AAGVIQSPRHLIKEKRETATLKCYPIPRHDTVYWYQQGPGQDPQFLISFYEKMQSDKGSIPDRFSAQQFSDYHSELNMSSLELGDSALYFCASSLPTRSYTDTQYFGPGTRLTVL.

The CDR3 nucleotides read TGCGCCAGCAGCCGAGGGGTACGCGGGGAGAGCTCCTACGAGCAGTACTTC. The encoded protein is CASSRGVRGESSYEQYF. V and J are TRBV4-1 and TRBJ2-7, with TRBD2 as a possible D gene (6 bases). The CDR3 is made up of 17 amino acids. V was cut by 4 bases and J by 0 bases, with 19 bases left in between. Germline lookup yields CDR1 MGHRA and CDR2 YSYEKL.

This clonotype was picked up a small number of times. The gene calls are TRBV20-1 and TRBJ2-7; TRBD2 might be the D (6 bases). The CDR3 is made up of 13 amino acids. CDR1 is DFQATT, CDR2 SNEGSKA, per germline (reference sequence). V lost 7 bases, J lost 3 bases, and 16 bases lay in between. The CDR3 DNA reads TGCAGTGTCCAGGCGGGGCCCAGCTACGAGCAGTACTTC. Translation: CSVQAGPSYEQYF.

V usage is TRBV7-9 and J usage is TRBJ2-1; D call uncertain. The germline V gene has CDR1 SEHNR and CDR2 FQNEAQ (reference sequence). V was pared by 11 bases and J by 2 bases, with 7 bases between. The CDR3 loop spans 11 amino acids. The CDR3 loop is CALAPYNEQFF. DNA for the CDR3: TGTGCCCTTGCACCCTACAATGAGCAGTTCTTC.

CDR3 sequence reads: CASSPRRDLSYNEQFF. CDR3 DNA: TGTGCCAGCTCACCACGGCGGGATTTGTCCTACAATGAGCAGTTCTTC. The chain joins TRBV18 to TRBJ2-1, with a possible D match to TRBD2 (6 bases). CDR1 KGHSH and CDR2 LQKENI come from the germline V gene. Between the trimmed V and J ends, which lost 1 base and 1 base, there was a span of 11 bases. This CDR3 has 16 residues.

This clonotype was seen a few times. The chain recombines TRBV19 with TRBJ2-1; 14 nucleotides line up with TRBD2. Germline assignment: CDR1 LNHDA and CDR2 SQIVND (reference sequence). V gave up 5 bases and J gave up 2 bases; unmatched junction bases: 14. The CDR3 has 20 residues. The chain's CDR3 is CASSLKALTSGRATYNEQFF. The DNA of the CDR3 is TGTGCCAGTAGTCTCAAAGCCCTGACTAGCGGGAGGGCCACCTACAATGAGCAGTTCTTC.

The chain has TRBV20-1 and TRBJ1-2; tentative D call: TRBD1 (5 bases). The CDR3 runs 11 residues. Germline assignment: CDR1 DFQATT and CDR2 SNEGSKA (reference sequence). V lost 6 bases and J 7 bases, leaving 12 bases between the germline ends. CDR3 amino acids: CSAGTDLGYTF. As DNA, the CDR3 is TGCAGTGCCGGGACTGATCTTGGCTACACCTTC.

This clonotype turned up a few times. The V gene is TRBV29-1, the J gene TRBJ2-5, with a weak D call TRBD2 (5 bases). Germline CDR1 and CDR2: SQVTM and ANQGSEA. The CDR3 spans 14 residues. V was cut by 8 bases and J by 4 bases, with 20 bases left in between. CDR3 sequence reads: CSSVVGSLRETQYF. DNA for the CDR3: TGCAGCAGCGTTGTGGGGAGTTTACGAGAGACCCAGTACTTC.

In its sample, this clonotype was seen a few times. The chain employs TRBV12-3 or TRBV12-4 and TRBJ2-2; D gene uncertain. V was trimmed by 6 bases and J by 2 bases, leaving 16 bases between them. The CDR3 has 16 residues. The CDR3 DNA follows: TGTGCCAGCAGCCCCTTTCCAGTGGGAAACACCGGGGAGCTGTTTTTT. It is translated as CASSPFPVGNTGELFF.

This clonotype was counted ten times or more. The chain carries TRBV5-1 and TRBJ2-1; 8 bases fit TRBD2. Germline V gene sequence: CDR1 SGHRS, CDR2 YFSETQ. Losses at the gene ends were 0 bases for V and 5 bases for J; bases not matched to a gene: 7. This CDR3 has 16 amino acids. The CDR3 DNA sequence: TGCGCCAGCAGCTTGGAGGAAGCGGGAGAGAACAATGAGCAGTTCTTC. It translates to CASSLEEAGENNEQFF.

The rearrangement links TRBV19 to TRBJ1-5, with TRBD1 as a possible D gene (5 bases). Germline V CDR1 and CDR2: LNHDA, SQIVND (reference sequence). This CDR3 contains 13 residues. V shed 8 bases and J shed 0 bases, with 8 bases lying between them. CDR3 in DNA: TGTGCCAGTCGCAGGGCTAGCAATCAGCCCCAGCATTTT. Translation: CASRRASNQPQHF. Full variable domain (rest looked up from reference TRBV19 and TRBJ1-5): DGGITQSPKYLFRKEGQNVTLSCEQNLNHDAMYWYRQDPGQGLRLIYYSQIVNDFQKGDIAEGYSVSREKKESFPLTVTSAQKNPTAFYLCASRRASNQPQHFGDGTRLSIL.

The chain links TRBV29-1 to TRBJ2-5, with TRBD2 as a possible D gene (6 bases). The CDR3 covers 11 residues. Germline CDR1 SQVTM, CDR2 ANQGSEA. Trimming removed 4 bases from V and 5 bases from J, with 8 bases in between. CDR3 region: CSVVGRETQYF. In DNA, the CDR3 is TGCAGCGTTGTTGGGAGGGAGACCCAGTACTTC.

This clonotype was observed many times. The V call is TRBV7-9, the J call TRBJ2-7; D is undetermined. Germline V CDR1 and CDR2: SEHNR, FQNEAQ (reference sequence). CDR3 length equals 12 residues. With 2 bases removed from V and 5 bases from J, the gap between germline ends came to 7 bases. This CDR3 reads CASSLSFDEQYF. In nucleotides, the CDR3 is TGTGCCAGCAGCTTAAGCTTCGACGAGCAGTACTTC.

This clonotype appeared many times. The rearrangement uses TRBV20-1 and TRBJ1-1; D is unclear. This CDR3 region has 14 residues. V was cut by 2 bases and J by 0 bases, with 10 bases left in between. The germline V gene encodes CDR1 DFQATT and CDR2 SNEGSKA (reference sequence). The CDR3 DNA follows: TGCAGTGCTAGATTGGCAGGCATGAACACTGAAGCTTTCTTT. Residues: CSARLAGMNTEAFF.

This clonotype was seen more than once but under ten times. The rearrangement links TRBV29-1 to TRBJ1-1; the D is unclear. Trimming pared 6 bases from V and 1 base from J, leaving 18 bases between. Germline lookup yields CDR1 SQVTM and CDR2 ANQGSEA. The CDR3 runs 15 residues. Here the CDR3 DNA reads TGCAGCGTCGGTTTCATCAGCTGGGCGAACACTGAAGCTTTCTTT. Its translation: CSVGFISWANTEAFF.

V is TRBV2 and J is TRBJ2-5, with D unclear. CDR1 is SNHLY and CDR2 is FYNNEI in the germline V gene. Trimming left V 11 bases short and J 0 bases short, with 10 bases between. This CDR3 is 12 amino acids long. CDR3 loop: CAGRRHQETQYF. The CDR3 bases are TGTGCCGGTCGACGCCACCAAGAGACCCAGTACTTC.

This clonotype was seen a few times. This chain connects TRBV10-3 to TRBJ2-4; no definite D call. CDR1 is ENHRY, CDR2 SYGVKD, per germline. V lost 4 bases and J lost 2, with 15 bases in between. CDR3 length: 16 amino acids. This chain's CDR3 is CAISGLHNSTKNIQYF. The CDR3, as DNA: TGTGCCATCAGTGGATTACATAATTCGACCAAAAACATTCAGTACTTC.

The sample holds a few counts of this clonotype. The chain couples TRBV29-1 to TRBJ2-1; possibly TRBD1 for D (7 bases). The germline gives CDR1 SQVTM, CDR2 ANQGSEA. V was pared by 5 bases and J by 7 bases, with 12 bases between. The CDR3 is made up of 12 amino acids. CDR3 residues: CSVRRGQNEQFF. The CDR3 DNA reads TGCAGCGTTAGGAGGGGGCAGAATGAGCAGTTCTTC.

There are a few counts of this clonotype. This sequence joins TRBV12-3 or TRBV12-4 and TRBJ2-1; D gene ambiguous. The CDR3 is made up of 11 amino acids. V gave up 3 bases and J gave up 9 bases, with 6 bases separating them. This CDR3 is CASSLVFEQFF. The DNA for the CDR3 is TGTGCCAGCAGTTTGGTATTTGAGCAGTTCTTC.

This clonotype has only one observation. The V call is TRBV27, the J call TRBJ2-1; TRBD2 matches 10 bases. This CDR3 contains 18 residues. V shed 1 base and J 0 bases; nucleotides not matched to a gene: 6. Germline V CDR1 and CDR2: MNHEY, SMNVEV (reference sequence). CDR3 sequence reads: CASSLFPAGGPSYNEQFF. The CDR3, as DNA: TGTGCCAGCAGTTTATTCCCAGCGGGAGGGCCCTCCTACAATGAGCAGTTCTTC.

This sequence joins TRBV3-1 and TRBJ2-6; D gene unclear. The germline V gene encodes CDR1 LGHDT and CDR2 YNNKEL (reference sequence). The CDR3 covers 15 residues. V shed 4 bases and J shed 4 bases, with 11 bases lying between them. The CDR3 DNA reads as TGTGCCAGCAGCCCCCAATCTACAGGGGCCAACGTCCTGACTTTC. Its translation is CASSPQSTGANVLTF. Full variable domain (missing parts from reference TRBV3-1 and TRBJ2-6): DTAVSQTPKYLVTQMGNDKSIKCEQNLGHDTMYWYKQDSKKFLKIMFSYNNKELIINETVPNRFSPKSPDKAHLNLHINSLELGDSAVYFCASSPQSTGANVLTFGAGSRLTVL.

This clonotype was seen only a few times. The chain combines TRBV15 with TRBJ1-5; the D gene is possibly TRBD1 (5 bases). The V end was cut by 2 bases, the J end by 11 bases, with 13 bases between. The CDR3 extends over 13 amino acids. Germline values: CDR1 LNHNV, CDR2 YYDKDF (reference sequence). The CDR3 coding sequence is TGTGCCACCAGCAGACTACTATCAGGGACCCAGCATTTT. Protein sequence: CATSRLLSGTQHF.

This clonotype has only a few counts. This chain joins TRBV5-1 and TRBJ2-7; tentatively, D is TRBD1 (5 bases). Trimming pared 4 bases from V and 5 bases from J, leaving 7 bases between. The CDR3 covers 11 residues. The germline gives CDR1 SGHRS, CDR2 YFSETQ. The CDR3 DNA follows: TGCGCCAGCAGCCAACAGGACGAGCAGTACTTC. The encoded protein is CASSQQDEQYF.

CDR3 region: CASSLSGPNTEAFF. The CDR3 DNA follows: TGTGCCAGCAGTTTATCCGGCCCGAACACTGAAGCTTTCTTT. The chain combines TRBV27 with TRBJ1-1; D uncertain. Germline values: CDR1 MNHEY, CDR2 SMNVEV (reference sequence). The CDR3 loop spans 14 amino acids. Trimming shortened V by 0 bases and J by 1 base, and 6 bases separated the two germline ends.

This clonotype has only a few counts. The chain links TRBV12-3 or TRBV12-4 to TRBJ2-1; possibly TRBD2 for D (5 bases). V lost 5 bases, J lost 4 bases, and 9 bases lay in between. The CDR3 totals 13 residues. CDR3 loop: CASSHGGYNEQFF. The CDR3 nucleotides read TGTGCCAGCAGTCACGGCGGGTACAATGAGCAGTTCTTC.

There are a few counts of this clonotype. The chain employs TRBV14 and TRBJ2-1; the match to TRBD2 covers 13 bases. V trimming: 0 bases; J trimming: 5 bases; junction bases outside the gene matches: 10. This CDR3 contains 19 residues. Germline V gene sequence: CDR1 SGHDN, CDR2 FVKESK. The CDR3 nucleotides are TGTGCCAGCAGCCAAGATCTGTCGACTAGCGGGAGGTGGGACAATGAGCAGTTCTTC. Protein: CASSQDLSTSGRWDNEQFF. The variable domain in full, with the rest retrieved from reference TRBV14 and TRBJ2-1, is EAGVTQFPSHSVIEKGQTVTLRCDPISGHDNLYWYRRVMGKEIKFLLHFVKESKQDESGMPNNRFLAERTGGTYSTLKVQPAELEDSGVYFCASSQDLSTSGRWDNEQFFGPGTRLTVL.

A single count supports this clonotype. The rearrangement links TRBV29-1 to TRBJ2-1; a possible D gene is TRBD2 (6 bases). This CDR3 comprises 13 residues. V lost 3 bases and J 6 bases, leaving 12 bases between the germline ends. The germline V gene encodes CDR1 SQVTM and CDR2 ANQGSEA. The CDR3 sequence: CSVDSVAANEQFF. The CDR3 region has the DNA TGCAGCGTTGATTCGGTAGCGGCCAATGAGCAGTTCTTC.

This clonotype was seen more than once but under ten times. The chain has TRBV12-3 or TRBV12-4 and TRBJ1-1, with D unclear. The CDR3 extends over 14 amino acids. With 5 bases removed from V and 7 bases from J, the gap between germline ends came to 17 bases. CDR3 loop: CASSPRYLDGEAFF. DNA for the CDR3: TGTGCCAGCAGTCCCCGATATTTAGACGGTGAAGCTTTCTTT.

The CDR3 loop is CASSLGGRSQPQHF. The CDR3 region has the DNA TGTGCCAGCAGTTTAGGGGGGAGAAGTCAGCCCCAGCATTTT. V and J are TRBV27 and TRBJ1-5; D is possibly TRBD1 (5 bases). CDR3 size: 14 residues. Per germline, CDR1 MNHEY and CDR2 SMNVEV (reference sequence). Trimming shortened V by 2 bases and J by 6 bases, and 11 bases separated the two germline ends.